The 10 T cell receptor beta chains below were found in one sample sequenced in a study of T cells in Graves' hyperthyroidism and ophthalmopathy. TCR beta CDR3 regions were amplified from RNA. The TCR CDR3 first-round RT-PCR relied on the HTBI primer set. TCRdb independently ran MiXCR on the multiplex PCR reads; one entry per CDR3 protein. In the table there are more than 500,000 distinct CDR3 sequences, around 15% of which are singletons. The sequenced material came from blood. The receptors originated from a woman aged 40 to 55 with Graves' ophthalmopathy.

The genes are TRBV6-5 and TRBJ2-7; D may be TRBD2 (5 bases). The CDR3 has 14 residues. V was pared by 4 bases and J by 9 bases, with 19 bases between. Germline lookup yields CDR1 MNHEY and CDR2 SVGAGI. The CDR3 sequence: CASSSYGLEGGQYF. The DNA for the CDR3 is TGTGCCAGCAGTTCCTACGGGCTAGAAGGAGGGCAGTACTTC.

Many counts were recorded for this clonotype. One junction end disagrees with the germline gene, perhaps due to a read error. The V call is TRBV24-1, the J call TRBJ2-1; 8 nucleotides match TRBD2. Germline V lookup: CDR1 KGHDR, CDR2 SFDVKD. The CDR3 loop spans 21 amino acids. CDR3 protein: CATSDYTGLGITPSSYDEQFF. As DNA, the CDR3 is TGTGCCACCAGTGATTATACGGGACTAGGCATAACCCCGAGCTCCTACGATGAGCAGTTCTTC.

J is TRBJ2-2 and V is TRBV12-3 or TRBV12-4, with 7 bases lining up with TRBD1. The V segment lost 6 bases and the J segment 0 bases; nucleotides outside the gene matches: 7. This CDR3 comprises 16 residues. For the CDR3, the DNA is TGTGCCAGCAGGGGGGCCGGGACAGCGAACACCGGGGAGCTGTTTTTT. This codes for CASRGAGTANTGELFF.

At least ten counts were recorded for this clonotype. V and J are TRBV11-2 and TRBJ1-1; possible D gene TRBD1, 6 bases. V dropped 5 bases and J dropped 1 base, with 11 bases sitting between them. CDR3 length: 14 amino acids. Germline V CDR1 and CDR2: SGHAT, FQNNGV. The chain's CDR3 is CASSTRQENTEAFF. Here the CDR3 DNA reads TGTGCCAGCAGCACGCGACAGGAGAACACTGAAGCTTTCTTT. Looking up the rest from reference TRBV11-2 and TRBJ1-1 gives the full variable domain: EAGVAQSPRYKIIEKRQSVAFWCNPISGHATLYWYQQILGQGPKLLIQFQNNGVVDDSQLPKDRFSAERLKGVDSTLKIQPAKLEDSAVYLCASSTRQENTEAFFGQGTRLTVV.

In its sample, this clonotype was seen many times. The chain combines TRBV12-3 or TRBV12-4 with TRBJ1-1; the D is unclear. V lost 3 bases and J 5 bases, leaving 4 bases between the germline ends. The length of the CDR3 is 11 residues. This chain's CDR3 is CASSFKTEAFF. CDR3 bases: TGTGCCAGCAGTTTTAAGACTGAAGCTTTCTTT.

This clonotype was observed many times. The chain links TRBV5-1 to TRBJ2-5, with D perhaps matching TRBD1 (6 bases). Germline V gene data show CDR1 as SGHRS and CDR2 as YFSETQ. CDR3 length equals 14 residues. V was clipped by 4 bases and J by 4 bases, with 14 bases between them. Written as DNA, the CDR3 is TGCGCCAGCAGCCTCGGACAGTTCCCAGAGACCCAGTACTTC. This sequence encodes CASSLGQFPETQYF. Using reference TRBV5-1 and TRBJ2-5 for the parts outside the CDR3, the full variable domain is KAGVTQTPRYLIKTRGQQVTLSCSPISGHRSVSWYQQTPGQGLQFLFEYFSETQRNKGNFPGRFSGRQFSNSRSEMNVSTLELGDSALYLCASSLGQFPETQYFGPGTRLLVL.

V and J are TRBV7-2 and TRBJ2-7, with D perhaps matching TRBD2 (5 bases). The CDR3 totals 13 residues. V shed 5 bases and J shed 4 bases, with 12 bases lying between them. Germline CDR1 SGHTA, CDR2 FQGNSA. CDR3 DNA: TGTGCCAGCAGCGCCCGGACTGGTTACGAGCAGTACTTC. Its translation: CASSARTGYEQYF.

This clonotype was seen ten or more times. The chain uses TRBV4-2 and TRBJ1-5; no firm D call. Germline V gene lookup returns CDR1 LGHNA and CDR2 YNFKEQ. This CDR3 spans 15 amino acids. V lost 1 base and J 2 bases, leaving 9 bases between the germline ends. The CDR3 region has the DNA TGTGCCAGCAGCCAAGTGAGTGGGGGCAATCAGCCCCAGCATTTT. Its protein is CASSQVSGGNQPQHF.

This clonotype was picked up many times. The chain links TRBV7-2 to TRBJ2-5, with TRBD2 matching 13 bases. CDR1 is SGHTA and CDR2 is FQGNSA in the germline V gene. The CDR3 contains 17 residues. The J segment lost 7 bases and the V segment lost 1 base, leaving 9 bases of the junction unmatched. CDR3 amino acids: CASSLVPRLAGGGTQYF. CDR3 sequence (DNA): TGTGCCAGCAGCTTAGTGCCCCGACTAGCGGGGGGTGGGACCCAGTACTTC.

This clonotype was detected many times. The chain joins TRBV19 to TRBJ1-1; D call uncertain. V was pared by 6 bases and J by 11 bases, with 19 bases between. The CDR3 contains 13 residues. Germline values: CDR1 LNHDA, CDR2 SQIVND (reference sequence). CDR3 region: CASSRPSAGAAFF. For the CDR3, the DNA is TGTGCCAGTAGCAGACCCTCGGCGGGCGCCGCTTTCTTT. Full variable domain (rest looked up from reference TRBV19 and TRBJ1-1): DGGITQSPKYLFRKEGQNVTLSCEQNLNHDAMYWYRQDPGQGLRLIYYSQIVNDFQKGDIAEGYSVSREKKESFPLTVTSAQKNPTAFYLCASSRPSAGAAFFGQGTRLTVV.